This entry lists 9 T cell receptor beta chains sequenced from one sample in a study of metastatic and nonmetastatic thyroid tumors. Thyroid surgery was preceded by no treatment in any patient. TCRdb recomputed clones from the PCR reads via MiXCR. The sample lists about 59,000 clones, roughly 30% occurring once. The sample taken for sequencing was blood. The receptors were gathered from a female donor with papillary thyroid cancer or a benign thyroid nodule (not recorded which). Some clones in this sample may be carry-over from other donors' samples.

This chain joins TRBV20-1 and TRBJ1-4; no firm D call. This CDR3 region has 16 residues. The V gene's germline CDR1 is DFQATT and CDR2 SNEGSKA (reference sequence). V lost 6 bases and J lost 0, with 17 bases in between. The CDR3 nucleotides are TGCAGTGCCCGAGACGGACTCCCAGCAACTAATGAAAAACTGTTTTTT. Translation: CSARDGLPATNEKLFF.

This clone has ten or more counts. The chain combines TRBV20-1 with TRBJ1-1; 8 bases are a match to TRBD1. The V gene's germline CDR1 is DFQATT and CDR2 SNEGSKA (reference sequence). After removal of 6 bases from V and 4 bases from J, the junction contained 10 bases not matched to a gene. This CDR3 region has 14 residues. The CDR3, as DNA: TGCAGTGCCTGGTCGACAGGGGAGATCACTGAAGCTTTCTTT. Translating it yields CSAWSTGEITEAFF.

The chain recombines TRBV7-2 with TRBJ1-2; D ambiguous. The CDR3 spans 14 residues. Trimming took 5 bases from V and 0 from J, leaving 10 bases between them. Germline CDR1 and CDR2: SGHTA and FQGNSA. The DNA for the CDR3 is TGTGCCAGCAGCCAACAGAGAGCTAACTATGGCTACACCTTC. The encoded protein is CASSQQRANYGYTF. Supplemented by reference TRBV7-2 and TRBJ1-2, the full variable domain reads GAGVSQSPSNKVTEKGKDVELRCDPISGHTALYWYRQSLGQGLEFLIYFQGNSAPDKSGLPSDRFSAERTGGSVSTLTIQRTQQEDSAVYLCASSQQRANYGYTFGSGTRLTVV.

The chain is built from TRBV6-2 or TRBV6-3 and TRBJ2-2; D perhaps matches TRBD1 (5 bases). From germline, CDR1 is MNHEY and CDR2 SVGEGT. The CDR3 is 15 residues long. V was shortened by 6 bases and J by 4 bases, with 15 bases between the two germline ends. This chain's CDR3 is CASSPQGRRTGELFF. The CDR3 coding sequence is TGTGCCAGCAGCCCCCAGGGTAGGCGCACCGGGGAGCTGTTTTTT.

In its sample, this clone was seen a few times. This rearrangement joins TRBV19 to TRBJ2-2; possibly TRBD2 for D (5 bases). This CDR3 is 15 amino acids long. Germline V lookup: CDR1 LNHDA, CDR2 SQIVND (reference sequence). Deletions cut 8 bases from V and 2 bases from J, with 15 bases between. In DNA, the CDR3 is TGTGCCAGTTTTGCTCGACGGGGAAACACCGGGGAGCTGTTTTTT. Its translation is CASFARRGNTGELFF. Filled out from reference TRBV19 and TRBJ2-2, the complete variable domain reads DGGITQSPKYLFRKEGQNVTLSCEQNLNHDAMYWYRQDPGQGLRLIYYSQIVNDFQKGDIAEGYSVSREKKESFPLTVTSAQKNPTAFYLCASFARRGNTGELFFGEGSRLTVL.

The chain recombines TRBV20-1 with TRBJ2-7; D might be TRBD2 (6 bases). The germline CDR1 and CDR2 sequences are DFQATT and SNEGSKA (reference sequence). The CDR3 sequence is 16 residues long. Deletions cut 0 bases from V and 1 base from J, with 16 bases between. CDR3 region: CSARDLGRRRSYEQYF. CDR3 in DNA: TGCAGTGCTAGAGATCTCGGGAGAAGACGATCCTACGAGCAGTACTTC.

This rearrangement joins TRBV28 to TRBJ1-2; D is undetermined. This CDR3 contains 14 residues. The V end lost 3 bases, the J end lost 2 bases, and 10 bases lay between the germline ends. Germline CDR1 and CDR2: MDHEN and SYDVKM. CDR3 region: CASSLPPGNYGYTF. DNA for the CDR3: TGTGCCAGCAGTTTGCCTCCGGGGAACTATGGCTACACCTTC.

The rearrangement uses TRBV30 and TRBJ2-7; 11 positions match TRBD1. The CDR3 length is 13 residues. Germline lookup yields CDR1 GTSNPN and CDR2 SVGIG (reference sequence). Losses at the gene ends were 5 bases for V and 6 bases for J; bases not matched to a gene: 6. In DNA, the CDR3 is TGTGCCTGGCAGGGACAGGGGGAAGGCGAGCAGTACTTC. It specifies CAWQGQGEGEQYF.

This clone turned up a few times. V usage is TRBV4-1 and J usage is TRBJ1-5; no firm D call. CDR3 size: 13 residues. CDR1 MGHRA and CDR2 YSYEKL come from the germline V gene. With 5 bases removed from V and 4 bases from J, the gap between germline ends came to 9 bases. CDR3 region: CASSEDRNQPQHF. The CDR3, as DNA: TGCGCCAGCAGCGAGGACCGGAATCAGCCCCAGCATTTT.